This T cell receptor beta chain was retrieved from a study of blood T cell repertoires in COVID-19. Overall study: Whether acute or convalescent, the COVID-19 samples came from the United States, Italy and Spain. Sources were T cells, B-cell-depleted T cells, or PBMCs; the material itself was cDNA or gDNA.

The CDR3 length is 13 residues. Trimming stripped 1 base from V and 6 bases from J, with 11 bases between. CDR1 and CDR2 (germline): SGHNT, YYREEE (reference sequence). A single count supports this clone. Original processing methods: Amplification with reference gene primers provided the estimates of nucleated cell counts. Assay used: immunoSEQ multiplex PCR; TCRdb lists only in-frame clones, some missing. V, J and clone size were drawn from that table, and D and trimming were deduced from the DNA. Among some 99,000 clones, 81% were seen once, and the ten largest hold about 10%. This chain joins TRBV5-4 and TRBJ2-7, with D uncertain. The receptor comes from a woman of 80 years or more with acute or convalescent COVID-19. Specimen: peripheral blood. The CDR3 here is CASSLRLGSEQYF. Here the CDR3 DNA reads TGTGCCAGCAGCTTGCGGCTAGGATCCGAGCAGTACTTC.